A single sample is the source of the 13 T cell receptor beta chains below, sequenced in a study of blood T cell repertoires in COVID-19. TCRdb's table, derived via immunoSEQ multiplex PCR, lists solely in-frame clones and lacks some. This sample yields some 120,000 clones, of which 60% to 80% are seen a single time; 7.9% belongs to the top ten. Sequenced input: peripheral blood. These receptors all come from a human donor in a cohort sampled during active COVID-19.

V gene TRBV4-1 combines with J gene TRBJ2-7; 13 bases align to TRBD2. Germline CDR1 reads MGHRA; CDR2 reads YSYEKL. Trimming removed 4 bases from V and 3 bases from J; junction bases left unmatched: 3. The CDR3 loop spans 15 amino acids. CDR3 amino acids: CASSLLAGGLYEQYF. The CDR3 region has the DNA TGCGCCAGCAGCCTACTAGCGGGGGGGCTCTACGAGCAGTACTTC.

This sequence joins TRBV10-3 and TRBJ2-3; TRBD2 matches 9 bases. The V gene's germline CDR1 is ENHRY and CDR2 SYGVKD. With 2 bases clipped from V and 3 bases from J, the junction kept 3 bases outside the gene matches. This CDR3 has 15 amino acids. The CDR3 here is CAISEGGRETDTQYF. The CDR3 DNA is TGTGCCATCAGTGAGGGCGGGAGGGAAACAGATACGCAGTATTTT.

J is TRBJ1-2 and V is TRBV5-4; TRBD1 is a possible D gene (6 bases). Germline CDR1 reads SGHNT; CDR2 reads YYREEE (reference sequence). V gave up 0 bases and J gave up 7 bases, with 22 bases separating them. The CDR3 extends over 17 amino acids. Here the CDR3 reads CASSLDRVFLPRSGYTF. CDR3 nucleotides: TGTGCCAGCAGCTTGGACAGGGTTTTTCTTCCGCGAAGTGGCTACACCTTC. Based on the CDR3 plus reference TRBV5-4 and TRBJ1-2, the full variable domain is ETGVTQSPTHLIKTRGQQVTLRCSSQSGHNTVSWYQQALGQGPQFIFQYYREEENGRGNFPPRFSGLQFPNYSSELNVNALELDDSALYLCASSLDRVFLPRSGYTFGSGTRLTVV.

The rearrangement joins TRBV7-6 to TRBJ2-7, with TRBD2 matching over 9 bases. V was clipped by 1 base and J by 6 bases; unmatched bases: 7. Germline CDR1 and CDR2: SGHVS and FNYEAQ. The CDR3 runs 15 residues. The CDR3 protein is CASSLDAGGPAEQYF. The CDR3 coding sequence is TGTGCCAGCAGCTTAGATGCGGGAGGGCCCGCCGAGCAGTACTTC.

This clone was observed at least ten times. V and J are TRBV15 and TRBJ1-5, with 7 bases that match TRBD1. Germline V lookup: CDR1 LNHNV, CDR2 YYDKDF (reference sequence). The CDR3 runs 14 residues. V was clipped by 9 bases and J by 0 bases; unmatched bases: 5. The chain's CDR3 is CATGTGDSNQPQHF. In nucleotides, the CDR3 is TGTGCCACAGGAACAGGGGATAGCAATCAGCCCCAGCATTTT.

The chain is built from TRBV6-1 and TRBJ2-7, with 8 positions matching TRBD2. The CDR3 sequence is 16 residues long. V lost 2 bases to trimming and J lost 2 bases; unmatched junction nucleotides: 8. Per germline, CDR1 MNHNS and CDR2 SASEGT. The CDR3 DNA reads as TGTGCCAGCAGTGAAAATTCCGGGACTAGGGCCTACGAGCAGTACTTC. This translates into CASSENSGTRAYEQYF.

CDR3 DNA: TGTGCCAGCAGTCTACCGAAACCCTACGAGCAGTACTTC. Translated: CASSLPKPYEQYF. The chain is built from TRBV28 and TRBJ2-7; D not certain. Trimming removed 5 bases from V and 2 bases from J, with 10 bases in between. From germline, CDR1 is MDHEN and CDR2 SYDVKM. The CDR3 sequence is 13 residues long. The full variable domain, its missing parts supplied by reference TRBV28 and TRBJ2-7, is DVKVTQSSRYLVKRTGEKVFLECVQDMDHENMFWYRQDPGLGLRLIYFSYDVKMKEKGDIPEGYSVSREKKERFSLILESASTNQTSMYLCASSLPKPYEQYFGPGTRLTVT.

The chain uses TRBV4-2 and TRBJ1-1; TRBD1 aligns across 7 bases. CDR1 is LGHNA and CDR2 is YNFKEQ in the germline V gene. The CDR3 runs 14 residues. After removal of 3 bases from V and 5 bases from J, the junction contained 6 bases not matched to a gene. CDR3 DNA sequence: TGTGCCAGCAGCCAGGACCACAGGGGAACTGAAGCTTTCTTT. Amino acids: CASSQDHRGTEAFF.

The CDR3 coding sequence is TGTGCCAGCAGCTCAAGGACTAGCGGGAGGGTCTCAGAGCAGTACTTC. Its translation is CASSSRTSGRVSEQYF. V usage is TRBV7-2 and J usage is TRBJ2-7; 15 positions match TRBD2. CDR1 and CDR2 (germline): SGHTA, FQGNSA. Trimming cost V 4 bases and J 7 bases; bases outside gene matches: 8. The CDR3 spans 16 residues.

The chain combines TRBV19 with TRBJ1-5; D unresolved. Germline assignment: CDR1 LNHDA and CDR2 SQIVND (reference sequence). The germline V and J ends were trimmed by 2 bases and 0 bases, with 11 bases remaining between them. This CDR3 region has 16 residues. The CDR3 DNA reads TGTGCCAGTAGTATATTGGGCAGCTATAGCAATCAGCCCCAGCATTTT. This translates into CASSILGSYSNQPQHF.

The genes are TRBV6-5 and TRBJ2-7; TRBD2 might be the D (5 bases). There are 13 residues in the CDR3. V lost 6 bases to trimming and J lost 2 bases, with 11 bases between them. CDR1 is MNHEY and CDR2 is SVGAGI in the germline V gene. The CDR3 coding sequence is TGTGCCAGCAGCACATACGGGACCTACGAGCAGTACTTC. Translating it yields CASSTYGTYEQYF.

The CDR3 here is CSVEREDPYEQYF. CDR3 DNA: TGCAGCGTTGAACGGGAGGATCCTTACGAGCAGTACTTC. J is TRBJ2-7 and V is TRBV29-1; 7 nucleotides agree with TRBD2. CDR1 is SQVTM and CDR2 is ANQGSEA in the germline V gene. There are 13 residues in the CDR3. After removal of 2 bases from V and 4 bases from J, the junction contained 5 bases not matched to a gene.

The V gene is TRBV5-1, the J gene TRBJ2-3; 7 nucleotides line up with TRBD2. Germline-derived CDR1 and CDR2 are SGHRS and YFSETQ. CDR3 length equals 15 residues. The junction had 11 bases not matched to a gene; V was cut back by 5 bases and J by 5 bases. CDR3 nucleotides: TGCGCCAGCAGGCCAGCGGGAATGGGGGTAGATACGCAGTATTTT. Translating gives CASRPAGMGVDTQYF.